The source of this T cell receptor (beta chain) is a study of OX40 agonist ivuxolimab in advanced cancers. Describing the broader study: Ivuxolimab, which targeted the costimulatory receptor OX40 (CD134), was an agonistic, fully human IgG2 monoclonal antibody. Intravenous ivuxolimab was administered to patients every 2 weeks at six dose levels: 0.01, 0.1, 0.3, 1.5, 3 and 10 mg/kg. Among the approximately 50 dose-escalation patients, about 20 had hepatocellular carcinoma, about 15 melanoma, 9 renal cell carcinoma and 9 head and neck cancer. In the dose-escalation cohort, approximately 82% of patients were male, and the mean age was approximately 60 years, with a range of 23 to 79. Prior anti-PD-1, anti-PD-L1 or anti-CTLA-4 therapy was permitted, and checkpoint inhibitors had been received by roughly two fifths of dose-escalation patients. Partial responses occurred in three dose-escalation patients, of whom one had hepatocellular carcinoma and two had cutaneous melanoma. The point of sequencing TCRbeta in the periphery was to test whether ivuxolimab changed TCR sequence diversity and drove clonal T-cell expansion. The paper describes the monotherapy dose-escalation part (N ≈ 49 patients) of the phase I trial of ivuxolimab. The full study reports these points: In the 0.1-3.0 mg/kg groups, partial responders had among the lowest normalized peripheral clonal expansion, particularly in CD8+ T cells. Which antigens the clonally expanded peripheral T cells were specific for was not determined. At doses of 0.1 to 3.0 mg/kg, clonal expansion of both CD4+ and CD8+ T cells in blood was seen between baseline and week 6. Low levels of normalized T-cell clonal expansion were also seen in some nonresponding patients. After ivuxolimab, expanded clones were on average more numerous among CD8+ T cells than among CD4+ T cells.

Patients with a history of autoimmune disease or receiving systemic immunosuppression were excluded from the trial. Peripheral blood for TCR sequencing was collected from all dose cohorts at baseline, on cycle 4 day 1, and on cycle 7 day 1. Samples were obtained from an open-label, multicenter, first-in-human phase I dose-escalation trial of ivuxolimab. The trial enrolled adults with locally advanced or metastatic head and neck squamous cell, hepatocellular, melanoma or renal cell carcinoma. Before TCR sequencing, CD4+ and CD8+ T cells were separately sorted from peripheral blood. CDR1 SGDLS and CDR2 YYNGEE were looked up in the germline V gene. Trimming costs V 0 bases and J 0 bases, and their ends lie 13 bases apart. The CDR3 sequence holds 18 residues, the cysteine and phenylalanine included. Kept here is only the CDR3 DNA, which spans 54 bases and is read in frame from base 1. For sequencing of the TCRbeta CDR3 region, genomic DNA was extracted from the sorted cells. TCRbeta CDR3 regions were sequenced using the immunoSEQ Assay. TCRdb limited this immuneACCESS table to in-frame rearrangements with V and J called. A share of clones is missing; checked studies link under half to unresolved V genes, and the rest is unexplained. The sample table lists about 12,000 clones, around 80% of them with a count of one. Roughly 13% of the sample lies in the top ten.

In the case of this clone: There is no known antigen for this receptor. The record has no base qualities; no much larger clone is one base away.

The sample consisted of CD4+ or CD8+ T cells sorted from blood, taken in a trial of the OX40 agonist ivuxolimab. The sequence came from an adult with an advanced solid tumor such as melanoma, head and neck, liver or kidney cancer. The chain couples TRBV9 to TRBJ2-6; possibly the D gene is TRBD2, per 6 matching bases. The bases are TGTGCCAGCAGCGTAGCTCTCGGACTACACTCTGGGGCCAACGTCCTGACTTTC. Its protein is CASSVALGLHSGANVLTF.